These 21 T cell receptor beta chains were all obtained from the same sample, sequenced in a study of identical twins. TCRdb analysed the 5' RACE reads with MiXCR anew, one entry per CDR3 protein. The sample holds 750,000 to 950,000 distinct CDR3 sequences, 9% to 15% seen once. The same sample was also used in a study of yellow fever vaccine responses in identical twins.

The sequenced sample consisted of PBMCs. These receptors were taken from a young woman in good health.

This chain joins TRBV7-6 and TRBJ2-2; the match to TRBD2 covers 9 bases. V was pared by 10 bases and J by 4 bases, with 13 bases of the junction left unmatched. CDR3 length: 16 amino acids. Germline lookup yields CDR1 SGHVS and CDR2 FNYEAQ. Here the CDR3 DNA reads TGTGCCATTGGCGCTAGCGGGAAGGAGGGCACCGGGGAGCTGTTTTTT. Translating gives CAIGASGKEGTGELFF.

This clonotype was observed a handful of times. The V gene is TRBV6-5, the J gene TRBJ2-7, with D unresolved. Germline CDR1 reads MNHEY; CDR2 reads SVGAGI. With 3 bases removed from V and 2 bases from J, the gap between germline ends came to 14 bases. This CDR3 is built from 15 residues. CDR3 nucleotide sequence: TGTGCCAGCAGTTATGGCATGGCAGGACCCTACGAGCAGTACTTC. Translation: CASSYGMAGPYEQYF.

This clonotype was recorded a few times. The V call is TRBV3-1, the J call TRBJ2-6, with 7 nucleotides matching TRBD2. Losses at the gene ends were 0 bases for V and 5 bases for J; bases not matched to a gene: 13. CDR3 size: 19 residues. Germline V CDR1 and CDR2: LGHDT, YNNKEL (reference sequence). CDR3 in amino acids: CASSQDQGLPDGWANVLTF. CDR3 DNA: TGTGCCAGCAGCCAAGACCAGGGACTACCAGATGGTTGGGCCAACGTCCTGACTTTC.

The rearrangement uses TRBV24-1 and TRBJ2-1; TRBD2 matches at 11 bases. CDR3 length: 16 amino acids. Germline trimming cut 4 bases from V and 9 bases from J; bases unmatched to any gene: 10. Germline V gene sequence: CDR1 KGHDR, CDR2 SFDVKD. The CDR3 is CATSEQTSGIMAEQFF. The DNA for the CDR3 is TGTGCCACCAGTGAGCAGACTAGCGGGATCATGGCTGAGCAGTTCTTC.

The V call is TRBV12-3 or TRBV12-4, the J call TRBJ1-2, with D hard to call. The CDR3 loop spans 14 amino acids. Trimming shortened V by 0 bases and J by 4 bases, and 9 bases separated the two germline ends. CDR3 DNA: TGTGCCAGCAGTTTAGCCCTGGACGGCTATGGCTACACCTTC. It translates to CASSLALDGYGYTF.

This sequence joins TRBV28 and TRBJ2-1; D is possibly TRBD2 (6 bases). The CDR3 is made up of 16 amino acids. Deletions cut 3 bases from V and 2 bases from J, with 14 bases between. Germline V gene sequence: CDR1 MDHEN, CDR2 SYDVKM. The DNA for the CDR3 is TGTGCCAGCAGTTTCGTAACCGGGACTGCCTACAATGAGCAGTTCTTC. It translates to CASSFVTGTAYNEQFF. Filled out from reference TRBV28 and TRBJ2-1, the complete variable domain reads DVKVTQSSRYLVKRTGEKVFLECVQDMDHENMFWYRQDPGLGLRLIYFSYDVKMKEKGDIPEGYSVSREKKERFSLILESASTNQTSMYLCASSFVTGTAYNEQFFGPGTRLTVL.

There are many counts of this clonotype. The chain couples TRBV20-1 to TRBJ1-1; the D gene is possibly TRBD1 (6 bases). The V gene's germline CDR1 is DFQATT and CDR2 SNEGSKA (reference sequence). The CDR3 contains 13 residues. V was trimmed by 0 bases and J by 5 bases, leaving 10 bases between them. CDR3 DNA sequence: TGCAGTGCTAGAGACCTAGGGGGGACTGAAGCTTTCTTT. Residues: CSARDLGGTEAFF.

The CDR3 DNA sequence: TGCAGCGTTCTGAATGGAGAGAACTATGGCTACACCTTC. It is translated as CSVLNGENYGYTF. The V call is TRBV29-1, the J call TRBJ1-2; D gene uncertain. CDR1 and CDR2 from the germline V gene are SQVTM and ANQGSEA. Trimming left V 5 bases short and J 2 bases short, with 12 bases between. The CDR3 is made up of 13 amino acids. The full variable domain, rest sourced from reference TRBV29-1 and TRBJ1-2, is SAVISQKPSRDICQRGTSLTIQCQVDSQVTMMFWYRQQPGQSLTLIATANQGSEATYESGFVIDKFPISRPNLTFSTLTVSNMSPEDSSIYLCSVLNGENYGYTFGSGTRLTVV.

The chain combines TRBV12-3 or TRBV12-4 with TRBJ2-1, with D perhaps matching TRBD2 (6 bases). Trimming cost V 8 bases and J 0 bases, with 14 bases left between them. The CDR3 extends over 15 amino acids. The CDR3 DNA follows: TGTGCCAGCCAAGCGGGTAGGAGCTCCTACAATGAGCAGTTCTTC. It specifies CASQAGRSSYNEQFF.

This clonotype was detected only a few times. V usage is TRBV29-1 and J usage is TRBJ2-7; D is perhaps TRBD2 (6 bases). Trimming cost V 8 bases and J 2 bases, with 16 bases left between them. CDR1 is SQVTM and CDR2 is ANQGSEA in the germline V gene. The CDR3 has 13 amino acids. The CDR3 bases are TGCAGCTTCCGAGGAGGGGAAACCTACGAGCAGTACTTC. It translates to CSFRGGETYEQYF.

This chain connects TRBV7-2 to TRBJ2-2, with 8 bases lining up with TRBD2. J was trimmed by 5 bases and V by 5 bases; bases with no gene match: 13. Germline-derived CDR1 and CDR2 are SGHTA and FQGNSA. The CDR3 has 17 residues. The CDR3 DNA follows: TGTGCCAGCAGCAAAGAACCGGGACTAGGGTGGACCGGGGAGCTGTTTTTT. Amino acid sequence: CASSKEPGLGWTGELFF. Combining the CDR3 with reference TRBV7-2 and TRBJ2-2 gives the whole variable domain GAGVSQSPSNKVTEKGKDVELRCDPISGHTALYWYRQSLGQGLEFLIYFQGNSAPDKSGLPSDRFSAERTGGSVSTLTIQRTQQEDSAVYLCASSKEPGLGWTGELFFGEGSRLTVL.

This clonotype has only one observation. It may be a read error: a sequence one base away is much more abundant. This chain connects TRBV12-3 or TRBV12-4 to TRBJ1-5; unclear D gene. The CDR3 runs 15 residues. The CDR3 spells CPSSLGGDGNQPQHF. CDR3 DNA: TGTCCCAGCAGTTTGGGCGGTGACGGCAATCAGCCCCAGCATTTT.

CDR3: CATSEPGLRDEQFF. The CDR3 nucleotides read TGTGCCACCAGTGAGCCGGGGTTGAGGGATGAGCAGTTCTTC. The J gene is TRBJ2-1, the V gene TRBV24-1; possible D gene TRBD2, 5 bases. Trimming stripped 4 bases from V and 8 bases from J, with 14 bases between. CDR3 length: 14 amino acids. Germline V gives CDR1 KGHDR, CDR2 SFDVKD.

The chain recombines TRBV7-6 with TRBJ2-7; D assignment may be TRBD1 or TRBD2 (5 bases each). The V and J ends lost 5 bases and 5 bases respectively, with 16 bases between them. Looked up from germline, CDR1 is SGHVS and CDR2 is FNYEAQ. CDR3 length: 14 amino acids. The CDR3 region has the DNA TGTGCCAGCAGCAGAGGGGCGGCCGGGGACGAGCAGTACTTC. The encoded protein is CASSRGAAGDEQYF. Drawing the rest from reference TRBV7-6 and TRBJ2-7, the complete variable domain is GAGVSQSPRYKVTKRGQDVALRCDPISGHVSLYWYRQALGQGPEFLTYFNYEAQQDKSGLPNDRFSAERPEGSISTLTIQRTEQRDSAMYRCASSRGAAGDEQYFGPGTRLTVT.

This clonotype was recorded many times. The chain joins TRBV28 to TRBJ2-1; 7 nucleotides line up with TRBD1. CDR1 is MDHEN, CDR2 SYDVKM, per germline. The CDR3 has 13 amino acids. After removal of 7 bases from V and 4 bases from J, the junction contained 4 bases not matched to a gene. The CDR3 reads CASTGGPYNEQFF. The CDR3 DNA sequence: TGTGCCAGCACAGGGGGACCTTACAATGAGCAGTTCTTC.

The chain links TRBV6-1 to TRBJ2-7; D call uncertain. The germline V and J ends were trimmed by 6 bases and 7 bases, with 16 bases remaining between them. The CDR3 contains 13 residues. The germline V gene encodes CDR1 MNHNS and CDR2 SASEGT. The CDR3 DNA sequence: TGTGCCAGCAGGCCGGGCCCCGCCTTTGAGCAGTACGTC. Translating gives CASRPGPAFEQYV.

This clonotype was counted at least ten times. This chain's CDR3 is CASSQEGGPGFSYNEQFF. Written as DNA, the CDR3 is TGCGCCAGCAGCCAAGAAGGTGGGCCTGGCTTCTCCTACAATGAGCAGTTCTTC. The rearrangement joins TRBV4-1 to TRBJ2-1; D remains ambiguous. CDR1 and CDR2 from the germline V gene are MGHRA and YSYEKL. Deletions cut 0 bases from V and 0 bases from J, with 15 bases between. The CDR3 loop spans 18 amino acids.

This clonotype was seen a handful of times. The V call is TRBV3-1, the J call TRBJ2-2; D perhaps matches TRBD2 (6 bases). The CDR3 has 14 amino acids. The V and J ends lost 5 bases and 5 bases respectively, with 12 bases between them. Germline CDR1 is LGHDT and CDR2 is YNNKEL (reference sequence). Here the CDR3 DNA reads TGTGCCAGCAGCAGCCGGGACTGGACCGGGGAGCTGTTTTTT. This translates into CASSSRDWTGELFF.

The chain joins TRBV18 to TRBJ2-1; 10 nucleotides align to TRBD2. The CDR3 totals 16 residues. The J segment lost 4 bases and the V segment lost 2 bases, leaving 5 bases of the junction unmatched. Looked up from germline, CDR1 is KGHSH and CDR2 is LQKENI. CDR3 sequence: CASSPSAGGLYNEQFF. The CDR3 DNA follows: TGTGCCAGCTCACCATCAGCGGGAGGGTTATACAATGAGCAGTTCTTC.

The J gene is TRBJ2-1, the V gene TRBV10-3, with 8 bases that match TRBD1. This CDR3 has 12 residues. Per the germline V gene, CDR1 is ENHRY and CDR2 is SYGVKD. For the CDR3, the DNA is TGTGCATTCGGACAGGGCCACAATGAGCAGTTCTTC. Amino acid sequence: CAFGQGHNEQFF.

This sequence joins TRBV5-1 and TRBJ2-3; TRBD1 matches at 7 bases. The CDR3 is 15 amino acids. V lost 3 bases to trimming and J lost 2 bases; unmatched junction nucleotides: 6. Germline loops: CDR1 SGHRS, CDR2 YFSETQ. The CDR3 coding sequence is TGCGCCAGCAGCTCAGAGGGACAGCACACAGATACGCAGTATTTT. It is translated as CASSSEGQHTDTQYF.